The clone carrying this TCR beta chain was observed a single time. This record belongs to a study of blood T cell repertoires in COVID-19. Background on the study: Sample material is recorded as cDNA or gDNA derived from T cells, B-cell-depleted T cells, or PBMCs.

In the study's own analysis: The authors estimated nucleated cell counts from reference gene primer amplification. The data were produced by immunoSEQ multiplex PCR, yet TCRdb's version contains in-frame clones alone and is incomplete. V and J calls and clone size are given by that table; D and trimming were obtained from the DNA. The sample lists about 130,000 clones; about 89% were seen once. CDR3 length: 10 residues. Germline V gene data show CDR1 as DFQATT and CDR2 as SNEGSKA (reference sequence). V shed 5 bases and J shed 13 bases, with 14 bases lying between them. Followed over time, Seattle patients had been enrolled while infection was active.

The material sequenced was peripheral blood. The rearrangement joins TRBV20-1 to TRBJ1-2, with a possible D match to TRBD1 (6 bases). The receptor's source is a woman between 70 and 85 years old with COVID-19, enrolled during active disease. The CDR3 is CSASTGSSTF. The CDR3 DNA sequence: TGCAGTGCTTCCACAGGGTCGTCCACCTTC.